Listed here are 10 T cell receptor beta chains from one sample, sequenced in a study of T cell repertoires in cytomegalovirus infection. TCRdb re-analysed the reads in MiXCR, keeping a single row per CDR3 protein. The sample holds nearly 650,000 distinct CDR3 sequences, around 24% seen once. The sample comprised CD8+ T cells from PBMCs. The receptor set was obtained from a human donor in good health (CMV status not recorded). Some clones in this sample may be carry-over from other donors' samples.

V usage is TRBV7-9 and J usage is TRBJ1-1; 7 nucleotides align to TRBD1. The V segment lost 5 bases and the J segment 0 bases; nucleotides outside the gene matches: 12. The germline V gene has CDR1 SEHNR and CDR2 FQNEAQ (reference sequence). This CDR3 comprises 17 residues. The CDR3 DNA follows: TGTGCCAGCAGCAGCAACCCGGAGACAGGGATGAACACTGAAGCTTTCTTT. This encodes CASSSNPETGMNTEAFF.

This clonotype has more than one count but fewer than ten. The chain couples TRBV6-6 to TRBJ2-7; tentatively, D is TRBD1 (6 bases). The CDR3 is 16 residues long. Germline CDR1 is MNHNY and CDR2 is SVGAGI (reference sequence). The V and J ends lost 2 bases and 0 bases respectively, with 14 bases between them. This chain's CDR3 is CASSYLAGTSSYEQYV. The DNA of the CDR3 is TGTGCCAGCAGTTACCTCGCCGGGACAAGCTCCTACGAGCAGTACGTC.

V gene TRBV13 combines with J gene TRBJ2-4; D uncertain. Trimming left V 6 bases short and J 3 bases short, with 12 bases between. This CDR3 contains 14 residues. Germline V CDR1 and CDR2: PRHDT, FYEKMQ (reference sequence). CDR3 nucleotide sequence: TGTGCCAGCAGATTCGGACGAAGCAAAAACATTCAGTACTTC. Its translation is CASRFGRSKNIQYF.

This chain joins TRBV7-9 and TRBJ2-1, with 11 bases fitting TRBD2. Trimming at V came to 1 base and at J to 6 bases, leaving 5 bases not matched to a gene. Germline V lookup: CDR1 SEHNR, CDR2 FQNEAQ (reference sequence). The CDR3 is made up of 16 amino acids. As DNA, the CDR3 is TGTGCCAGCAGCTTAGGTAGCGGGGGGGCCTTCAATGAGCAGTTCTTC. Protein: CASSLGSGGAFNEQFF.

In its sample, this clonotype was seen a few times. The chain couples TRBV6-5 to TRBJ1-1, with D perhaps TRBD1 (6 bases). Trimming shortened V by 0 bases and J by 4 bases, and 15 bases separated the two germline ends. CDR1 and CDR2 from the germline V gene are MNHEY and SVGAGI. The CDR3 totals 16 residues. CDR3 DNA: TGTGCCAGCAGTTACTCGTTTTTAGGGGGGATCACTGAAGCTTTCTTT. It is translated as CASSYSFLGGITEAFF.

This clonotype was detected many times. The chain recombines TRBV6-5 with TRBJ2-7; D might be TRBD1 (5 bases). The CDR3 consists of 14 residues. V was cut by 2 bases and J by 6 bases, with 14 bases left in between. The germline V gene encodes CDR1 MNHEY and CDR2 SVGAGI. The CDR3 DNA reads TGTGCCAGCAGTTACGCACAGGCCTACGGCGAGCAGTACTTC. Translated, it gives CASSYAQAYGEQYF.

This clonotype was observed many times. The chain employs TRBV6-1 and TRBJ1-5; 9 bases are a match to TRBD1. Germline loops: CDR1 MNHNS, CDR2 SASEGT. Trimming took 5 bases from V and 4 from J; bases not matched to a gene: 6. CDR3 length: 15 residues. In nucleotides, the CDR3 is TGTGCCAGCAGTTTTGACAGGGGGGCAAATCAGCCCCAGCATTTT. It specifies CASSFDRGANQPQHF.

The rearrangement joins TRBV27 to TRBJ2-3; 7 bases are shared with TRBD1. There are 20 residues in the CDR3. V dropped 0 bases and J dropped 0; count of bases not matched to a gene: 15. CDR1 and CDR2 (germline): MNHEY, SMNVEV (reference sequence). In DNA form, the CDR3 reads TGTGCCAGCAGTTTATCAGTCACAGACAGGGTAGACTCTAGCACAGATACGCAGTATTTT. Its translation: CASSLSVTDRVDSSTDTQYF.

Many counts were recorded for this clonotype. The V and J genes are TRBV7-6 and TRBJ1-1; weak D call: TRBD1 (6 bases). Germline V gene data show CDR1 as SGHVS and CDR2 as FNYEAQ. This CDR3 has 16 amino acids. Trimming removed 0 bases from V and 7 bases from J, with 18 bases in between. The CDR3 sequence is CASSLAVTGMEGEAFF. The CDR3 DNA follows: TGTGCCAGCAGCTTAGCCGTTACAGGGATGGAGGGTGAAGCTTTCTTT.

CDR3 sequence: CASSLDHNNEQFF. The CDR3 nucleotides read TGTGCCAGCAGCTTAGATCACAACAATGAGCAGTTCTTC. The chain employs TRBV7-9 and TRBJ2-1; no clear D. Germline V gene sequence: CDR1 SEHNR, CDR2 FQNEAQ (reference sequence). Trimming took 1 base from V and 5 from J, leaving 6 bases between them. This CDR3 region has 13 residues.